This T cell receptor (beta chain) was recovered during a study of control samples from healthy donors and cancer patients. Per the germline V gene, CDR1 is SQVTM and CDR2 is ANQGSEA. V was cut by 5 bases and J by 5 bases, with 15 bases left in between. The CDR3 sequence is 14 residues long. This clone was counted once. The protocol was immunoSEQ multiplex PCR, while the TCRdb copy is restricted to in-frame clones and leaves out a portion. The sample gives fewer than 45,000 clones, 91% of which show up once; 22% is in the top ten. Source material: PBMCs. This clonotype was sampled from a woman between 40 and 55 years old with head and neck cancer. The chain combines TRBV29-1 with TRBJ2-2; D is perhaps TRBD1 (8 bases). CDR3 region: CSVTGGVYTGELFF. For the CDR3, the DNA is TGCAGCGTTACAGGGGGGGTATATACCGGGGAGCTGTTTTTT.